The entry below describes one T cell receptor beta chain. The antigen remains unidentified. TCRdb independently ran MiXCR on the reads; one entry per CDR3 protein. The sample contains tens of thousands of distinct CDR3 sequences, 60% to 80% of which appear only once. These data come from a study of type 1 regulatory T cells. For the study at large: T-allo10 is a Tr1-enriched, alloantigen-specific CD4 T cell product made in vitro.

V was shortened by 4 bases and J by 0 bases, with 13 bases between the two germline ends. The CDR3 totals 16 residues. Germline lookup yields CDR1 MNHNS and CDR2 SASEGT. This clonotype was sampled from a human donor in good health. V usage is TRBV6-1 and J usage is TRBJ2-1, with no clear D. The sequenced sample was cultured non-Tr1 T cells, either the whole culture or a sorted T cell fraction (not recorded which). The CDR3 sequence is CASSGGRSASYNEQFF. CDR3 DNA sequence: TGTGCCAGCAGTGGGGGTAGGAGCGCCTCCTACAATGAGCAGTTCTTC.